This TCR beta chain derives from a study of blood T cell repertoires in COVID-19. Study background: Samples taken during acute and convalescent COVID-19 were collected in the United States, Italy and Spain.

Profiled with immunoSEQ multiplex PCR; TCRdb holds only in-frame clones, not every one. The table shows under 200,000 clones, with around 83% occurring only once. This CDR3 has 16 amino acids. Trimming stripped 1 base from V and 0 bases from J, with 14 bases between. CDR1 is SGHRS, CDR2 YFSETQ, per germline. This clonotype originated in an elderly woman in a cohort sampled during active or convalescent COVID-19. The J gene is TRBJ2-7, the V gene TRBV5-1; tentative D call: TRBD1 (6 bases). The sequenced sample consisted of peripheral blood. The CDR3: CASSLIQGRSSYEQYV. CDR3 sequence (DNA): TGCGCCAGCAGCTTGATCCAGGGGCGTAGCTCCTACGAGCAGTACGTC.